Described below is a single T cell receptor (beta chain) sequence and its context. The target antigen is unknown. The V gene's germline CDR1 is SGHTA and CDR2 FQGNSA. The V end was cut by 4 bases, the J end by 5 bases, with 11 bases between. The CDR3 is 14 amino acids. This record belongs to a study of T-cell reconstitution after alpha-beta-depleted transplantation in children. TCRbeta library construction was performed incorporating unique molecular identifiers. Each CDR3 protein is one row after TCRdb ran MiXCR on the PCR reads. Altogether 300,000 to 350,000 distinct CDR3 sequences are present, roughly 15% being singletons, with the ten largest covering roughly two fifths. Study-wide results and caveats: One year post-transplant, T-cell counts and diversity were largely derived from T cells produced anew.

The V and J genes are TRBV7-2 and TRBJ2-2; D possibly corresponds to TRBD2 (5 bases). This TCR was recovered from a male patient between 2 and 15 years old who had a stem cell transplant for acute lymphoblastic leukemia, so the T cells may come from the graft donor. The starting material was PBMCs, mostly from graft donor cells, obtained 360 days after TCRalphabeta/CD19-depleted stem cell transplant. The CDR3 coding sequence is TGTGCCAGCAGCTCCCAACGGGAAACCGGGGAGCTGTTTTTT. Its protein product is CASSSQRETGELFF.